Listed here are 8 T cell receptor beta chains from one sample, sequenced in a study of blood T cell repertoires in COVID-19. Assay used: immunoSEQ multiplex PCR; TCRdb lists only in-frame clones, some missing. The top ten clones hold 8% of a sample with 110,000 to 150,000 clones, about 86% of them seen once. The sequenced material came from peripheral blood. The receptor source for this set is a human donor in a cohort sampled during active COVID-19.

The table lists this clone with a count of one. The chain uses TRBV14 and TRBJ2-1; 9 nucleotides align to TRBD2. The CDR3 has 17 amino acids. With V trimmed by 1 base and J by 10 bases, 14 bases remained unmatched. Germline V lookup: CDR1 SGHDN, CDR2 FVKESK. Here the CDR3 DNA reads TGTGCCAGCAGCCAAGTGCGGCTAGCGGGAACAATATACGAGCAGTTCTTC. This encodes CASSQVRLAGTIYEQFF.

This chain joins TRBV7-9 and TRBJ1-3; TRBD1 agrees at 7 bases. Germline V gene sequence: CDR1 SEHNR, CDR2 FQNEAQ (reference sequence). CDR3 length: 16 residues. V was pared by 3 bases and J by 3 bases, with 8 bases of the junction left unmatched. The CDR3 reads CASSFSGQANGNTIYF. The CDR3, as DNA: TGTGCCAGCAGCTTCAGCGGACAGGCGAATGGAAACACCATATATTTT.

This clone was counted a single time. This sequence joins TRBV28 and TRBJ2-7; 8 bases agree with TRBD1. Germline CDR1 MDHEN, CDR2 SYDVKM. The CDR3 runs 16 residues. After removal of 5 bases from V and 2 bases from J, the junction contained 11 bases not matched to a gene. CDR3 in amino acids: CASSPPGGQVTYEQYF. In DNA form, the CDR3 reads TGTGCCAGCAGTCCGCCAGGGGGACAGGTGACCTACGAGCAGTACTTC.

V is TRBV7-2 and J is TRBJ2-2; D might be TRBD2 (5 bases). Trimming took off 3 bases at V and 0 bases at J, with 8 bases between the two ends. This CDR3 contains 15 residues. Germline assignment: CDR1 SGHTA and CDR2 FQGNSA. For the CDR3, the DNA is TGTGCCAGCAGCTTTAACGGGGCGAACACCGGGGAGCTGTTTTTT. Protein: CASSFNGANTGELFF. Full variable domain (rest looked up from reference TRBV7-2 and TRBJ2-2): GAGVSQSPSNKVTEKGKDVELRCDPISGHTALYWYRQSLGQGLEFLIYFQGNSAPDKSGLPSDRFSAERTGGSVSTLTIQRTQQEDSAVYLCASSFNGANTGELFFGEGSRLTVL.

DNA for the CDR3: TGTGCCAGCAACCCCAACAGGGGGCAGGGAGATACGCAGTATTTT. It encodes CASNPNRGQGDTQYF. The gene calls are TRBV25-1 and TRBJ2-3; 9 nucleotides align to TRBD1. The CDR3 has 15 amino acids. Germline values: CDR1 MGHDK, CDR2 SYGVNS. Unmatched junction bases numbered 10, after V lost 7 bases and J lost 5 bases.

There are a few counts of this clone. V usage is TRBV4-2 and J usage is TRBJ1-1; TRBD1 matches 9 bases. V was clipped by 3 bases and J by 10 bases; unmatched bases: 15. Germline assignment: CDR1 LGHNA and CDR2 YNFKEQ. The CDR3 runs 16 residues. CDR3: CASSQTIKTGQGTAFF. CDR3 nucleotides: TGTGCCAGCAGCCAGACAATCAAAACGGGACAGGGAACAGCTTTCTTT.

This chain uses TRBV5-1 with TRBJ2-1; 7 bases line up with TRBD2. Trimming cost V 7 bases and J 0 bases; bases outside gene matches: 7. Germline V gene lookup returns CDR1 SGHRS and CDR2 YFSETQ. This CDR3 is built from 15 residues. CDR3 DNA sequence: TGCGCCAGCTTCCCGGGCGGGAGCTCCTACAATGAGCAGTTCTTC. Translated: CASFPGGSSYNEQFF.

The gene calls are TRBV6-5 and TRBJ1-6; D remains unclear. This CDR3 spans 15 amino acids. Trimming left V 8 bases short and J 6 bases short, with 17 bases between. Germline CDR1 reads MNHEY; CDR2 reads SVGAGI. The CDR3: CASSNVNLFNSPLHF. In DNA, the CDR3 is TGTGCCAGCTCTAACGTCAATTTATTTAATTCACCCCTCCACTTT.